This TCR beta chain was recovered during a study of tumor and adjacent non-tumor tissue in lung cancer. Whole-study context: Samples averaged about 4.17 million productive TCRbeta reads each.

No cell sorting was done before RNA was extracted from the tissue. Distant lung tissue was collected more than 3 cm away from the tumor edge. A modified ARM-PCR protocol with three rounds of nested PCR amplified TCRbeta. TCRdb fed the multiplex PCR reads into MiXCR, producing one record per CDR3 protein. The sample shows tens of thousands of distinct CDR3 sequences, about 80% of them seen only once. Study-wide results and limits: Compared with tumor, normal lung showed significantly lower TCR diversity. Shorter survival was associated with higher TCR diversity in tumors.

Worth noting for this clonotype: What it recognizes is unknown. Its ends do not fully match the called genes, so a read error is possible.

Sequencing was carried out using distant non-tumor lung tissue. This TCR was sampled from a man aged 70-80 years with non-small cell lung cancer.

CDR3 amino acids: CSVGRGDNEAFF. CDR3 DNA: TGCAGTGTTGGTCGCGGCGACAATGAAGCTTTCTTT. The rearrangement joins TRBV29-1 to TRBJ1-1; D unresolved. Germline V gene lookup returns CDR1 SQVTM and CDR2 ANQGSEA. The CDR3 runs 12 residues.